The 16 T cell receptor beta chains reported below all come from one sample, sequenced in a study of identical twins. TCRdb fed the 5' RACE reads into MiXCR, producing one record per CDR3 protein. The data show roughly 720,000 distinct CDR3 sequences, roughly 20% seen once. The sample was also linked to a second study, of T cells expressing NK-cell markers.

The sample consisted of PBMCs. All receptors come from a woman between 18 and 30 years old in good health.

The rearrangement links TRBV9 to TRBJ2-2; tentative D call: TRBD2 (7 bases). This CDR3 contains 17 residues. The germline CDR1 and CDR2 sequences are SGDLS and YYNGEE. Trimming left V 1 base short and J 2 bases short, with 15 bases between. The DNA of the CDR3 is TGTGCCAGCAGCGTACATCGGGGGGACATTAACACCGGGGAGCTGTTTTTT. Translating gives CASSVHRGDINTGELFF. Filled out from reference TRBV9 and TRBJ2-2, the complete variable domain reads DSGVTQTPKHLITATGQRVTLRCSPRSGDLSVYWYQQSLDQGLQFLIQYYNGEERAKGNILERFSAQQFPDLHSELNLSSLELGDSALYFCASSVHRGDINTGELFFGEGSRLTVL.

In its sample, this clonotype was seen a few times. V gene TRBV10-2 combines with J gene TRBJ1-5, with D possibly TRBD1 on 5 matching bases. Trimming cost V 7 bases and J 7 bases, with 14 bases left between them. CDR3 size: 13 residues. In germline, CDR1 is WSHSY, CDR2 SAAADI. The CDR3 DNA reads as TGCGCCAGCAAACAGGCATTGGGACAGCCCCAGCATTTT. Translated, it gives CASKQALGQPQHF.

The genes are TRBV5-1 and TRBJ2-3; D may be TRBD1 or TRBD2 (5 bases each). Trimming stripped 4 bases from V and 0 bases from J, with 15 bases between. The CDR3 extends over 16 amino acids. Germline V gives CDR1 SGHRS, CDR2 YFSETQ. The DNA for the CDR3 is TGCGCCAGCAGCCTTGCCGGGACCAAAAGCACAGATACGCAGTATTTT. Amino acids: CASSLAGTKSTDTQYF. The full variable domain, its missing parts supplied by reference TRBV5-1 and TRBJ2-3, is KAGVTQTPRYLIKTRGQQVTLSCSPISGHRSVSWYQQTPGQGLQFLFEYFSETQRNKGNFPGRFSGRQFSNSRSEMNVSTLELGDSALYLCASSLAGTKSTDTQYFGPGTRLTVL.

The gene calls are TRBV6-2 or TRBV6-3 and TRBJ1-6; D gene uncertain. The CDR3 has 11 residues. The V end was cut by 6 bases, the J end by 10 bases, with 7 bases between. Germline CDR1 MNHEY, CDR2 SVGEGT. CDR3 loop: CASSYGSPLHF. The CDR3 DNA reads TGTGCCAGCAGCTACGGGTCACCCCTCCACTTT.

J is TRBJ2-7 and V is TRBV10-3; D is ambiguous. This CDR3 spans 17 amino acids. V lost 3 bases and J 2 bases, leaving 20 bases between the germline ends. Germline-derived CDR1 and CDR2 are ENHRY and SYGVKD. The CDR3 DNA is TGTGCCATCAGTGATACCCTGGGCACAGATCCGACCTACGAGCAGTACTTC. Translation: CAISDTLGTDPTYEQYF.

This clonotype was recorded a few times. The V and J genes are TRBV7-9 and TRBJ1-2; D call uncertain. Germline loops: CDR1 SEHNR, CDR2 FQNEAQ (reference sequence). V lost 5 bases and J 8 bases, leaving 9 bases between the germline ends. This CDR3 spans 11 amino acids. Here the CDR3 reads CASSPQRGYTF. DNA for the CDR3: TGTGCCAGCAGCCCCCAAAGGGGCTACACCTTC.

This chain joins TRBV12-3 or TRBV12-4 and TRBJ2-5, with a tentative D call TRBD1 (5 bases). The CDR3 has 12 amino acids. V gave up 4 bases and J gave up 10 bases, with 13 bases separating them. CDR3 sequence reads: CASSYGPQGQYF. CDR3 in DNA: TGTGCCAGCAGTTACGGCCCCCAGGGCCAGTACTTC.

CDR3 coding DNA: TGCAGTGCCCTGCAGGGTTCTGGAAACACCATATATTTT. It translates to CSALQGSGNTIYF. The chain is built from TRBV20-1 and TRBJ1-3; TRBD1 is a possible D gene (5 bases). The CDR3 covers 13 residues. Per the germline V gene, CDR1 is DFQATT and CDR2 is SNEGSKA (reference sequence). V lost 6 bases to trimming and J lost 1 base, with 10 bases between them.

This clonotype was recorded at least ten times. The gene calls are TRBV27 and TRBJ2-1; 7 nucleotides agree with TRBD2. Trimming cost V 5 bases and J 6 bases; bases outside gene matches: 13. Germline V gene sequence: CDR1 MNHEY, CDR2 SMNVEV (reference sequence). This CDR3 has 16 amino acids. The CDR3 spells CASSVWRERLRNEQFF. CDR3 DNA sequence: TGTGCCAGCAGTGTCTGGCGGGAGAGATTACGCAATGAGCAGTTCTTC.

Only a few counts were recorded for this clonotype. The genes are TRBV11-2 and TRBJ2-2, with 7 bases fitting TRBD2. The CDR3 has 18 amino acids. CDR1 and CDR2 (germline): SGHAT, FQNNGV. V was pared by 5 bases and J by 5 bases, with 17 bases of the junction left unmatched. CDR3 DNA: TGTGCCAGCAGCCCCACCCCCGTCCTGGGGAGGGATACCGGGGAGCTGTTTTTT. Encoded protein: CASSPTPVLGRDTGELFF.

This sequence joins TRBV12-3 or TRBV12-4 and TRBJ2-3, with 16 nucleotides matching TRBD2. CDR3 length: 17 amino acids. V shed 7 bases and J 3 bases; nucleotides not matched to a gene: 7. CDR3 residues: CASNHRGLAGGTDTQYF. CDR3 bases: TGTGCCAGCAACCATAGGGGACTAGCGGGAGGGACAGATACGCAGTATTTT.

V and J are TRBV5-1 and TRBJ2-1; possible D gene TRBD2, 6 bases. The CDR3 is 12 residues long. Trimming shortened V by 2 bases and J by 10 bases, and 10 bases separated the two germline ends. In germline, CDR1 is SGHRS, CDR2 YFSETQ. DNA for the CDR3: TGCGCCAGCAGCTTCCCGGGGGAAGAGCAGTTCTTC. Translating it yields CASSFPGEEQFF.

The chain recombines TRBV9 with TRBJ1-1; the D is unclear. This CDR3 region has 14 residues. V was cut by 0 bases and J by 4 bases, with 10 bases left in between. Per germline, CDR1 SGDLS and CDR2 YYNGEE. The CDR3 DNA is TGTGCCAGCAGCGTAGCTTTGGAAGTCACTGAAGCTTTCTTT. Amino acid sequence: CASSVALEVTEAFF. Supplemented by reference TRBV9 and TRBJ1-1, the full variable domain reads DSGVTQTPKHLITATGQRVTLRCSPRSGDLSVYWYQQSLDQGLQFLIQYYNGEERAKGNILERFSAQQFPDLHSELNLSSLELGDSALYFCASSVALEVTEAFFGQGTRLTVV.

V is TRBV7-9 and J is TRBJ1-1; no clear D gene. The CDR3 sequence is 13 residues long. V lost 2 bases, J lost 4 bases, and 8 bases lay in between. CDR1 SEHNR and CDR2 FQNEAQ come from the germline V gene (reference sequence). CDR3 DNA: TGTGCCAGCAGCTTATTAGGGAGCACTGAAGCTTTCTTT. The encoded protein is CASSLLGSTEAFF.

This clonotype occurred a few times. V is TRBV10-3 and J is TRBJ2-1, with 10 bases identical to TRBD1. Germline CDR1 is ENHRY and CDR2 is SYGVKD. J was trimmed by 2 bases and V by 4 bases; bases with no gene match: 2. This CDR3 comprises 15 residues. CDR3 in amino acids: CAISVGQGTYNEQFF. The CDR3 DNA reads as TGTGCCATCAGTGTGGGACAGGGGACCTACAATGAGCAGTTCTTC.

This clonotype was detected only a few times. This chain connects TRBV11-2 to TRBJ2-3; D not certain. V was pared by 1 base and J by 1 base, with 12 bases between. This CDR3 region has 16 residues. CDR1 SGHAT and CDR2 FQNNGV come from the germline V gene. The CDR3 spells CASSLGSPLRTDTQYF. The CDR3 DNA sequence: TGTGCCAGCAGCTTAGGGTCTCCTCTTCGCACAGATACGCAGTATTTT.